This passage covers 26 T cell receptor beta chains from one sample sequenced in a study of Graves' ophthalmopathy and Graves' hyperthyroidism. CDR3 regions of TCR beta were amplified from RNA transcripts. First-round RT-PCR used HTBI primers; second-round multiplex PCR followed. TCRdb itself ran the multiplex PCR reads through MiXCR, one entry per CDR3 protein. Here the sample spans around 470,000 distinct CDR3 sequences, approximately 15% being singletons. Sample: blood. The receptors originated from a young woman with Graves' ophthalmopathy.

This clonotype was seen more than once but under ten times. The gene calls are TRBV5-1 and TRBJ2-7; the D gene is possibly TRBD1 (5 bases). CDR3 length equals 14 residues. Germline V CDR1 and CDR2: SGHRS, YFSETQ. Trimming pared 3 bases from V and 3 bases from J, leaving 13 bases between. This CDR3 is CASSSTTAFYEQYF. CDR3 coding DNA: TGCGCCAGCAGCTCCACGACAGCGTTCTACGAGCAGTACTTC.

Points on this clonotype: Compared with germline, one end of the junction differs, possibly owing to a read error. CDR3 protein: CSSPGPNTEAFF. CDR3 bases: TGTTCCAGCCCCGGGCCTAACACTGAAGCTTTCTTT. This rearrangement joins TRBV2 to TRBJ1-1; D unresolved. The CDR3 is made up of 12 amino acids. Germline V gene data show CDR1 as SNHLY and CDR2 as FYNNEI.

Many counts were recorded for this clonotype. This chain uses TRBV6-1 with TRBJ1-5, with D tentatively TRBD1 (6 bases). The germline CDR1 and CDR2 sequences are MNHNS and SASEGT. CDR3 length: 14 residues. V lost 7 bases, J lost 5 bases, and 15 bases lay in between. CDR3 sequence reads: CASTNRDIDQPQHF. The CDR3 DNA is TGTGCCAGCACCAACCGGGACATAGATCAGCCCCAGCATTTT.

This clonotype occurred many times. The chain combines TRBV6-4 with TRBJ2-5, with TRBD1 identical over 12 bases. The CDR3 totals 18 residues. Germline V gene lookup returns CDR1 MRHNA and CDR2 SNTAGT. J gave up 4 bases and V 4 bases, and 13 bases lay outside the gene matches. In DNA form, the CDR3 reads TGTGCCAGCAGTGCTCGCAAGGGGACAGGGGGCGCAGGAGAGACCCAGTACTTC. Protein product: CASSARKGTGGAGETQYF.

This clonotype came up many times. This chain joins TRBV6-1 and TRBJ1-2; 9 bases align to TRBD1. CDR1 is MNHNS and CDR2 is SASEGT in the germline V gene. V was clipped by 7 bases and J by 3 bases; unmatched bases: 3. The CDR3 loop spans 13 amino acids. The CDR3 spells CASKDRGDYGYTF. The CDR3 nucleotides are TGTGCCAGCAAGGACAGGGGCGACTATGGCTACACCTTC.

In its sample, this clonotype was seen many times. This chain joins TRBV5-1 and TRBJ1-2; D not resolved. The CDR3 length is 12 residues. V dropped 5 bases and J dropped 0 bases, with 5 bases sitting between them. Looked up from germline, CDR1 is SGHRS and CDR2 is YFSETQ. The CDR3 nucleotides are TGCGCCAGCAGAATGGCTAACTATGGCTACACCTTC. This gives the protein CASRMANYGYTF.

The J gene is TRBJ2-5, the V gene TRBV6-2 or TRBV6-3; 7 bases agree with TRBD1. With 7 bases clipped from V and 5 bases from J, the junction kept 10 bases outside the gene matches. Per the germline V gene, CDR1 is MNHEY and CDR2 is SVGEGT. The CDR3 consists of 14 residues. The chain's CDR3 is CASTWTGTQETQYF. The DNA of the CDR3 is TGTGCCAGCACCTGGACAGGCACCCAGGAGACCCAGTACTTC.

This clonotype was seen only once. V is TRBV14 and J is TRBJ2-5, with a weak D call TRBD1 (6 bases). In germline, CDR1 is SGHDN, CDR2 FVKESK. The CDR3 sequence is 14 residues long. The ends were cut back, 8 bases at V and 0 bases at J, with 13 bases in the middle. The CDR3 coding sequence is TGTGCCAGCTTTCACGACAGGAACCAAGAGACCCAGTACTTC. Translation gives CASFHDRNQETQYF.

This clonotype was observed many times. V and J are TRBV7-2 and TRBJ2-5; 7 bases match TRBD2. V shed 5 bases, J shed 13 bases, and the junction held 7 bases outside the gene matches. The CDR3 runs 11 residues. Germline V gives CDR1 SGHTA, CDR2 FQGNSA. Here the CDR3 reads CASSHGRALYF. The CDR3, as DNA: TGTGCCAGCAGCCATGGGAGGGCCCTGTACTTC.

This clonotype was picked up many times. The rearrangement joins TRBV2 to TRBJ2-7, with TRBD1 matching 8 bases. The CDR3 spans 15 residues. In germline, CDR1 is SNHLY, CDR2 FYNNEI. V shed 4 bases, J shed 4 bases, and the junction held 9 bases outside the gene matches. The CDR3 here is CASSVKTGAEYEQYF. The CDR3 DNA reads TGTGCCAGCAGTGTTAAGACAGGGGCAGAATACGAGCAGTACTTC.

In this sample, this clonotype turned up many times. V is TRBV6-1 and J is TRBJ1-2; 8 positions match TRBD1. J lost 8 bases, V lost 6 bases, and 5 bases had no gene match. This CDR3 has 12 amino acids. Germline values: CDR1 MNHNS, CDR2 SASEGT. The CDR3 sequence: CASRTGAWGYTF. DNA of the CDR3: TGTGCCAGCAGGACAGGGGCCTGGGGCTACACCTTC.

The chain links TRBV27 to TRBJ1-2; possibly TRBD1 for D (5 bases). The CDR3 covers 16 residues. In germline, CDR1 is MNHEY, CDR2 SMNVEV (reference sequence). V lost 5 bases and J lost 2, with 18 bases in between. CDR3: CASSVGTGPTNYGYTF. The CDR3 DNA follows: TGTGCCAGCAGTGTAGGGACCGGGCCAACCAACTATGGCTACACCTTC.

Ten or more counts support this clonotype. This sequence joins TRBV29-1 and TRBJ1-1; tentative D call: TRBD1 (5 bases). V was cut by 5 bases and J by 5 bases, with 18 bases left in between. There are 14 residues in the CDR3. The germline CDR1 and CDR2 sequences are SQVTM and ANQGSEA. CDR3 nucleotide sequence: TGCAGCGTTTCCCCGGGACGCCTCCCGACTGAAGCTTTCTTT. This gives the protein CSVSPGRLPTEAFF. Drawing the rest from reference TRBV29-1 and TRBJ1-1, the complete variable domain is SAVISQKPSRDICQRGTSLTIQCQVDSQVTMMFWYRQQPGQSLTLIATANQGSEATYESGFVIDKFPISRPNLTFSTLTVSNMSPEDSSIYLCSVSPGRLPTEAFFGQGTRLTVV.

Many counts were recorded for this clonotype. The CDR3 DNA reads as TGCAGTGCTAGACAGGATGAACTCACTGAAGCTTTCTTT. Its protein product is CSARQDELTEAFF. The chain carries TRBV20-1 and TRBJ1-1, with D unclear. The germline V gene encodes CDR1 DFQATT and CDR2 SNEGSKA (reference sequence). The CDR3 has 13 residues. V lost 2 bases and J lost 4, with 11 bases in between.

This clonotype has just a few counts. The chain couples TRBV27 to TRBJ1-6; TRBD1 is a possible D gene (6 bases). This CDR3 is built from 16 residues. Between the trimmed V and J ends, which lost 7 bases and 8 bases, there was a span of 21 bases. The germline V gene encodes CDR1 MNHEY and CDR2 SMNVEV (reference sequence). The CDR3 protein is CASKELRQAKDSPLHF. The CDR3 DNA follows: TGTGCCAGCAAGGAGCTAAGACAGGCCAAGGATTCACCCCTCCACTTT.

This clonotype showed up many times. The chain joins TRBV15 to TRBJ1-2; D may be TRBD1 (5 bases). This CDR3 is 16 amino acids long. The germline V gene encodes CDR1 LNHNV and CDR2 YYDKDF (reference sequence). V dropped 2 bases and J dropped 0 bases, with 13 bases sitting between them. The CDR3 nucleotides read TGTGCCACCAGCAGACCCGGGACCAGGGCTAACTATGGCTACACCTTC. It translates to CATSRPGTRANYGYTF. Full variable domain (outside the CDR3, taken from reference TRBV15 and TRBJ1-2): DAMVIQNPRYQVTQFGKPVTLSCSQTLNHNVMYWYQQKSSQAPKLLFHYYDKDFNNEADTPDNFQSRRPNTSFCFLDIRSPGLGDTAMYLCATSRPGTRANYGYTFGSGTRLTVV.

This clonotype was picked up many times. The CDR3, as DNA: TGTGCCAGCAGGTCGGGGACAGTCTTAAAAGAGCAGCCCCAGCATTTT. It specifies CASRSGTVLKEQPQHF. The chain joins TRBV12-3 or TRBV12-4 to TRBJ1-5; TRBD1 aligns across 7 bases. The CDR3 totals 16 residues. The J segment lost 7 bases and the V segment lost 6 bases, leaving 15 bases of the junction unmatched.

This clonotype was found many times. The chain employs TRBV20-1 and TRBJ2-7, with D possibly TRBD1 on 5 matching bases. The germline CDR1 and CDR2 sequences are DFQATT and SNEGSKA (reference sequence). The V and J ends lost 0 bases and 1 base respectively, with 7 bases between them. The CDR3 consists of 13 residues. The chain's CDR3 is CSARDYRSYEQYF. As DNA, the CDR3 is TGCAGTGCTAGAGATTACAGGTCCTACGAGCAGTACTTC.

Ten or more counts support this clonotype. The chain joins TRBV20-1 to TRBJ2-7; 9 positions match TRBD1. V lost 3 bases to trimming and J lost 0 bases; unmatched junction nucleotides: 3. Germline CDR1 reads DFQATT; CDR2 reads SNEGSKA (reference sequence). The length of the CDR3 is 14 residues. In DNA, the CDR3 is TGCAGTGCTAGTGACAGGGGGTTCTCCTACGAGCAGTACTTC. This gives the protein CSASDRGFSYEQYF.

This clonotype showed up many times. The chain recombines TRBV27 with TRBJ2-2; D not resolved. From germline, CDR1 is MNHEY and CDR2 SMNVEV (reference sequence). CDR3 length: 13 residues. Deletions cut 3 bases from V and 4 bases from J, with 6 bases between. The CDR3 here is CASSFDVTGELFF. CDR3 sequence (DNA): TGTGCCAGCAGTTTCGACGTCACCGGGGAGCTGTTTTTT.

CDR3 amino acids: CASSFSGYQETQYF. For the CDR3, the DNA is TGTGCCAGCAGCTTTTCCGGGTACCAAGAGACCCAGTACTTC. V gene TRBV7-2 combines with J gene TRBJ2-5; no reliable D call. This CDR3 is 14 amino acids long. V lost 3 bases and J 0 bases, leaving 8 bases between the germline ends. In germline, CDR1 is SGHTA, CDR2 FQGNSA.

The sample holds many counts of this clonotype. The chain couples TRBV14 to TRBJ2-7; 8 bases align to TRBD2. The germline V gene has CDR1 SGHDN and CDR2 FVKESK. The CDR3 loop spans 16 amino acids. The V and J ends lost 4 bases and 6 bases, in that order; junction bases with no gene match: 14. The CDR3 is CASSRQWGGGPPEQYF. DNA of the CDR3: TGTGCCAGCAGCCGCCAATGGGGCGGGGGGCCTCCCGAGCAGTACTTC.

Many counts were recorded for this clonotype. The rearrangement links TRBV5-1 to TRBJ1-1; 7 bases line up with TRBD1. Germline V gene lookup returns CDR1 SGHRS and CDR2 YFSETQ. V gave up 4 bases and J gave up 3 bases; unmatched junction bases: 6. This CDR3 contains 14 residues. CDR3 sequence reads: CASSPGGADTEAFF. The CDR3 nucleotides read TGCGCCAGCAGCCCAGGGGGAGCGGACACTGAAGCTTTCTTT.

The chain recombines TRBV19 with TRBJ2-5; D ambiguous. Germline CDR1 reads LNHDA; CDR2 reads SQIVND (reference sequence). The ends were cut back, 5 bases at V and 2 bases at J, with 9 bases in the middle. This CDR3 has 13 amino acids. In DNA form, the CDR3 reads TGTGCCAGTAGTCGAAAACCACAAGAGACCCAGTACTTC. Residues: CASSRKPQETQYF.

This clonotype was detected a few times. The chain employs TRBV3-1 and TRBJ1-2, with no clear D. The CDR3 spans 15 residues. CDR1 and CDR2 from the germline V gene are LGHDT and YNNKEL (reference sequence). With 1 base removed from V and 2 bases from J, the gap between germline ends came to 11 bases. The CDR3 reads CASSQVAELNYGYTF. CDR3 sequence (DNA): TGTGCCAGCAGCCAAGTGGCGGAACTGAACTATGGCTACACCTTC.

This clonotype was counted many times. This chain uses TRBV2 with TRBJ2-7; TRBD2 agrees at 15 bases. Germline CDR1 and CDR2: SNHLY and FYNNEI. The CDR3 length is 18 residues. Trimming at V came to 3 bases and at J to 4 bases, leaving 10 bases not matched to a gene. CDR3 nucleotides: TGTGCCAGCAGTGATCTTGGACTAGCGGGAGGGCAAGGGTACGAGCAGTACTTC. Translation: CASSDLGLAGGQGYEQYF.